What follows is one T cell receptor beta chain and its context. Its antigen is not identified. This specimen comes from a study of CD8+ T cells in alopecia areata. Sequencing used cDNA as its template, made by extracting RNA and reverse transcribing it. The data were produced by immunoSEQ multiplex PCR, yet TCRdb's version contains in-frame clones alone and is incomplete. The table records about 200,000 clones, roughly three fifths of them present only once. Cell sorting was applied to PBMCs, and CD4+ and CD8+ T cells were collected. V dropped 3 bases and J dropped 2 bases, with 4 bases sitting between them. This CDR3 has 12 amino acids. Germline CDR1 reads MGHDK; CDR2 reads SYGVNS. Study observations and caveats: Clarity of TCR sharing across patients fell short of that in mice, possibly HLA-related. Sequencing of scalp samples also captures resident alphabeta T cells of normal skin. An increase in clonality over normal scalp was evident in lesional scalp, especially alopecia totalis/universalis.

V usage is TRBV25-1 and J usage is TRBJ1-2; D is undetermined. This TCR came from a human donor in good health. The source material was CD8+ T cells sorted from blood. CDR3 nucleotides: TGTGCCAGCAGTGACGGAAACTATGGCTACACCTTC. This translates into CASSDGNYGYTF.